This T cell receptor beta chain came from a study of T cells in Graves' hyperthyroidism and ophthalmopathy. Amplification targeted TCR beta CDR3 regions from RNA transcripts. The HTBI primer set was used in a first-round RT-PCR of the TCR CDR3. One entry per CDR3 protein, called by TCRdb with MiXCR from the multiplex PCR reads. The table lists approximately 600,000 distinct CDR3 sequences, 16% of them singletons. Study-wide findings and caveats: Most thyroid clonotypes with frequency above 0.001 were detected in blood.

This clonotype has a handful of counts. Its antigen is not identified. The V and J ends lost 3 bases and 0 bases respectively, with 12 bases between them. CDR3 size: 16 residues. The germline V gene has CDR1 KGHDR and CDR2 SFDVKD. The chain couples TRBV24-1 to TRBJ2-3, with D perhaps given as TRBD1 or TRBD2 (5 bases each). The clonotype comes from a woman between 25 and 40 years old with Graves' hyperthyroidism. Sample: blood. The CDR3 reads CATSDMGTGSTDTQYF. The CDR3 nucleotides read TGTGCCACCAGTGATATGGGGACGGGCAGCACAGATACGCAGTATTTT.